One sample yielded the 32 T cell receptor beta chains listed below, sequenced in a study of post-analysis software for immune sequencing data. Their specific antigens are unknown. Points from the study as a whole: Included in a set of a handful of TRBV segments more frequent in patients than controls were TRBV5-6, TRBV5-1 and TRBV20-1.

Carried by the TCR beta cDNA libraries were unique molecular identifiers. TCRdb ran MiXCR on the PCR reads and lists one entry per CDR3 protein. The sample shows hundreds of thousands of distinct CDR3 sequences, approximately 60% of them seen only once. Sample: blood. The receptors shown here come from a girl aged 2 to 10 with multiple sclerosis.

This chain links TRBV6-2 or TRBV6-3 with TRBJ2-1; 10 nucleotides match TRBD1. The CDR3 extends over 16 amino acids. Germline V lookup: CDR1 MNHEY, CDR2 SVGEGT. V lost 4 bases to trimming and J lost 2 bases; unmatched junction nucleotides: 5. CDR3 bases: TGTGCCAGCAGTTTTTTAGGGACAGGGGCCTACAATGAGCAGTTCTTC. Its protein is CASSFLGTGAYNEQFF.

The CDR3 DNA reads TGCAGCGTGGGACAGCCCTTAGGAGGCTACACCTTC. The encoded protein is CSVGQPLGGYTF. The V gene is TRBV29-1, the J gene TRBJ1-2, with 7 bases lining up with TRBD1. This CDR3 has 12 amino acids. Germline V gene lookup returns CDR1 SQVTM and CDR2 ANQGSEA. Unmatched junction bases numbered 9, after V lost 6 bases and J lost 8 bases.

In its sample, this clonotype was seen once. This chain links TRBV10-3 with TRBJ2-3; TRBD2 agrees at 9 bases. Germline CDR1 ENHRY, CDR2 SYGVKD. There are 16 residues in the CDR3. V was pared by 0 bases and J by 6 bases, with 7 bases of the junction left unmatched. The CDR3 DNA follows: TGTGCCATCAGTGAGTCCTTAGCGGGAGAGGTGGATACGCAGTATTTT. It is translated as CAISESLAGEVDTQYF.

This CDR3 reads CSARDGGGETQYF. CDR3 coding DNA: TGCAGTGCTAGAGACGGGGGCGGAGAGACCCAGTACTTC. This chain uses TRBV20-1 with TRBJ2-5; TRBD1 or TRBD2 may be the D gene (6 bases each). The germline gives CDR1 DFQATT, CDR2 SNEGSKA (reference sequence). V shed 0 bases and J shed 4 bases, with 9 bases lying between them. This CDR3 is built from 13 residues.

V is TRBV7-3 and J is TRBJ2-4; D call uncertain. The DNA end lines up better with TRBJ2-7; the J call may be wrong. The CDR3 has 15 residues. CDR1 and CDR2 (germline): SGHTA, FQGTGA. The CDR3 bases are TGTGCCAGCAGCTTGAATACAGCTGCTCCCTACGAGCAGTACTTC. This gives the protein CASSLNTAAPYEQYF.

This clonotype was recorded a few times. The chain has TRBV25-1 and TRBJ2-4; D is ambiguous. CDR3 size: 13 residues. Trimming removed 3 bases at V and 10 bases at J, with 13 bases between. Germline CDR1 reads MGHDK; CDR2 reads SYGVNS. CDR3: CASSEPTLGIQYF. DNA of the CDR3: TGTGCCAGCAGTGAGCCCACCCTAGGGATTCAGTACTTC.

This clonotype was seen a handful of times. V gene TRBV27 combines with J gene TRBJ2-7, with a possible D match to TRBD1 (6 bases). Germline CDR1 MNHEY, CDR2 SMNVEV (reference sequence). CDR3 length: 14 amino acids. Trimming cost V 4 bases and J 1 base, with 11 bases left between them. The CDR3 coding sequence is TGTGCCAGCAGTTCCATCGGACAGTCCTACGAGCAGTACTTC. It encodes CASSSIGQSYEQYF.

The chain carries TRBV20-1 and TRBJ2-1, with 12 bases lining up with TRBD2. With V trimmed by 5 bases and J by 8 bases, 7 bases remained unmatched. CDR1 is DFQATT, CDR2 SNEGSKA, per germline (reference sequence). This CDR3 region has 14 residues. CDR3 residues: CSAETSGSSYEQFF. Here the CDR3 DNA reads TGCAGTGCTGAGACTAGCGGGAGTAGTTATGAGCAGTTCTTC.

V usage is TRBV4-2 and J usage is TRBJ1-1, with TRBD1 as a possible D gene (6 bases). The CDR3 spans 14 residues. V lost 3 bases to trimming and J lost 8 bases, with 16 bases between them. Germline V lookup: CDR1 LGHNA, CDR2 YNFKEQ. The CDR3, as DNA: TGTGCCAGCAGCCATCTTGTTGTGGACAGAGAAGCTTTCTTT. Translation gives CASSHLVVDREAFF.

This clonotype appeared once. Given a much more abundant clone one base away, this may be a read error. The J gene is TRBJ2-5, the V gene TRBV15, with 9 nucleotides matching TRBD2. The CDR3 is made up of 16 amino acids. The germline gives CDR1 LNHNV, CDR2 YYDKDF (reference sequence). J was trimmed by 11 bases and V by 1 base; bases with no gene match: 14. The CDR3 region is CATSRGAGGFYNEQYF. The CDR3 nucleotides read TGTGCCACCAGCAGAGGGGCGGGAGGGTTTTACAATGAGCAGTACTTC.

The V call is TRBV12-3 or TRBV12-4, the J call TRBJ2-7; tentative D call: TRBD1 (5 bases). V lost 0 bases and J 7 bases, leaving 13 bases between the germline ends. This CDR3 is built from 14 residues. The chain's CDR3 is CASSLARSDNEQYF. The DNA for the CDR3 is TGTGCCAGCAGTTTAGCGCGTTCGGACAATGAGCAGTACTTC.

This chain connects TRBV7-2 to TRBJ2-7, with D perhaps TRBD2 (5 bases). The ends were cut back, 2 bases at V and 5 bases at J, with 10 bases in the middle. In germline, CDR1 is SGHTA, CDR2 FQGNSA. This CDR3 comprises 13 residues. The CDR3 sequence is CASSLTSFHEQYF. In DNA form, the CDR3 reads TGTGCCAGCAGCTTAACTAGTTTCCACGAGCAGTACTTC.

This clonotype was recorded a few times. V is TRBV20-1 and J is TRBJ1-2; D is uncertain. The V end lost 0 bases, the J end lost 3 bases, and 8 bases lay between the germline ends. The CDR3 consists of 13 residues. Looked up from germline, CDR1 is DFQATT and CDR2 is SNEGSKA (reference sequence). The CDR3: CSARDTVDYGYTF. The CDR3 DNA sequence: TGCAGTGCTAGAGATACAGTTGACTATGGCTACACCTTC.

V usage is TRBV5-1 and J usage is TRBJ2-1; weak D call: TRBD1 (6 bases). This CDR3 spans 14 amino acids. Trimming pared 3 bases from V and 6 bases from J, leaving 13 bases between. The germline V gene has CDR1 SGHRS and CDR2 YFSETQ. As DNA, the CDR3 is TGCGCCAGCAGCTGGGGGCTAGGAGCCAATGAGCAGTTCTTC. Amino acids: CASSWGLGANEQFF.

V is TRBV25-1 and J is TRBJ1-2; maybe TRBD1 (6 bases). There are 13 residues in the CDR3. Germline V gene lookup returns CDR1 MGHDK and CDR2 SYGVNS. Trimming left V 3 bases short and J 8 bases short, with 13 bases between. The CDR3 DNA reads TGTGCCAGCAGTGAGGATGGGGGGCTGGGCTACACCTTC. This translates into CASSEDGGLGYTF.

The rearrangement joins TRBV2 to TRBJ2-5; D not resolved. With the DNA end fitting TRBJ2-7 better, the J assignment may be wrong. Germline V gene data show CDR1 as SNHLY and CDR2 as FYNNEI. The CDR3 runs 13 residues. CDR3 in DNA: TGTGCCAGCAGTGAGAGCAGGTTAGACGAGCAGTACTTC. It specifies CASSESRLDEQYF.

A note on this clonotype: The CDR3 end shows no conserved phenylalanine or tryptophan, and so a read error is likely. V is TRBV7-2 and J is TRBJ1-2; 7 positions agree with TRBD1. V was clipped by 5 bases and J by 2 bases; unmatched bases: 8. Germline CDR1 and CDR2: SGHTA and FQGNSA. The CDR3 length is 15 residues. CDR3 nucleotides: TGTGCCAGCAGCCAAATTCCAGGGGGGAACTATGGCTACACCTGC. It translates to CASSQIPGGNYGYTC.

Only one count was recorded for this clonotype. The J gene is TRBJ2-1, the V gene TRBV7-9; D call uncertain. The length of the CDR3 is 16 residues. Germline-derived CDR1 and CDR2 are SEHNR and FQNEAQ (reference sequence). Between the trimmed V and J ends, which lost 5 bases and 5 bases, there was a span of 19 bases. CDR3 DNA: TGTGCCAGCAGCCCACCGTTTGAAGGGTACAACAATGAGCAGTTCTTC. Amino acids: CASSPPFEGYNNEQFF.

This clonotype was observed a few times. The chain carries TRBV20-1 and TRBJ2-3; the D is unclear. Trimming left V 5 bases short and J 0 bases short, with 6 bases between. From germline, CDR1 is DFQATT and CDR2 SNEGSKA (reference sequence). This CDR3 region has 12 residues. The CDR3 DNA is TGCAGTGCTGCCGGGAGCACAGATACGCAGTATTTT. This sequence encodes CSAAGSTDTQYF.

V usage is TRBV25-1 and J usage is TRBJ2-7, with D possibly called TRBD1 or TRBD2 (5 bases each). V lost 2 bases, J lost 2 bases, and 13 bases lay in between. This CDR3 comprises 15 residues. The germline CDR1 and CDR2 sequences are MGHDK and SYGVNS. The CDR3 region has the DNA TGTGCCAGCAGTGAACCGGGACCGACGACCTACGAGCAGTACTTC. This codes for CASSEPGPTTYEQYF.

The chain employs TRBV6-5 and TRBJ1-2; D is unresolved. CDR3 length: 14 amino acids. Between the trimmed V and J ends, which lost 2 bases and 2 bases, there was a span of 9 bases. CDR1 MNHEY and CDR2 SVGAGI come from the germline V gene. In DNA, the CDR3 is TGTGCCAGCAGTTACCTTAGCGGGAACTATGGCTACACCTTC. Amino acids: CASSYLSGNYGYTF.

This sequence joins TRBV7-2 and TRBJ2-4, with D perhaps matching TRBD2 (8 bases). This CDR3 spans 15 amino acids. Per germline, CDR1 SGHTA and CDR2 FQGNSA. Trimming took 5 bases from V and 3 from J, leaving 14 bases between them. The CDR3 sequence: CASSPGGGVKNIQYF. The CDR3 DNA reads as TGTGCCAGCAGCCCGGGAGGGGGCGTCAAAAACATTCAGTACTTC.

The gene calls are TRBV25-1 and TRBJ2-3; possibly TRBD1 for D (5 bases). CDR3 length equals 15 residues. V gave up 4 bases and J gave up 2 bases, with 13 bases separating them. The germline V gene encodes CDR1 MGHDK and CDR2 SYGVNS. The CDR3 nucleotides are TGTGCCAGCAGTGGGACGACAGCCTTCACAGATACGCAGTATTTT. Its translation is CASSGTTAFTDTQYF.

The chain employs TRBV6-5 and TRBJ2-7; D perhaps matches TRBD2 (6 bases). The CDR3 has 15 amino acids. The ends were cut back, 4 bases at V and 0 bases at J, with 13 bases in the middle. The germline V gene encodes CDR1 MNHEY and CDR2 SVGAGI. CDR3 bases: TGTGCCAGCAGTTGGGGGACGGGACTCTCCTACGAGCAGTACTTC. Its translation: CASSWGTGLSYEQYF.

This sequence joins TRBV10-3 and TRBJ2-7; the match to TRBD1 covers 7 bases. J gave up 4 bases and V 8 bases, and 11 bases lay outside the gene matches. The CDR3 has 14 residues. Germline CDR1 is ENHRY and CDR2 is SYGVKD. CDR3 sequence reads: CAISRDSRTYEQYF. CDR3 nucleotides: TGTGCCATCTCTCGGGACAGCAGGACGTACGAGCAGTACTTC.

This clonotype came up a few times. In DNA, the CDR3 is TGTGCCAGCAGCCCGACTAGCGGGAGTTACGAGACCCAGTACTTC. It specifies CASSPTSGSYETQYF. The V call is TRBV7-3, the J call TRBJ2-5; TRBD2 aligns across 12 bases. The trim removed 5 bases at V and 5 bases at J, leaving 6 bases unmatched. This CDR3 has 15 amino acids. Germline V gene sequence: CDR1 SGHTA, CDR2 FQGTGA.

This clonotype was detected a few times. The V and J genes are TRBV28 and TRBJ2-3, with D unresolved. V was pared by 8 bases and J by 1 base, with 10 bases between. Germline V gives CDR1 MDHEN, CDR2 SYDVKM. The CDR3 contains 13 residues. The CDR3 DNA sequence: TGTGCCAGCTTTACAACGGGCACAGATACGCAGTATTTT. This translates into CASFTTGTDTQYF.

The rearrangement uses TRBV12-3 or TRBV12-4 and TRBJ2-3, with a tentative D call TRBD1 (6 bases). The CDR3 has 16 residues. V shed 3 bases and J shed 2 bases, with 15 bases lying between them. CDR3: CASSFLRGGFTDTQYF. CDR3 DNA sequence: TGTGCCAGCAGTTTCCTCAGGGGCGGTTTCACAGATACGCAGTATTTT.

With respect to this clonotype: One junction end disagrees with the germline gene, perhaps due to a read error. The V call is TRBV3-1, the J call TRBJ2-5; D perhaps matches TRBD1 (6 bases). Germline loops: CDR1 LGHDT, CDR2 YNNKEL (reference sequence). The CDR3 extends over 16 amino acids. The CDR3 loop reads CASSQGIGGASETQYF. CDR3 coding DNA: TGTGCCAGCAGTCAAGGGATAGGGGGAGCCTCGGAGACCCAGTACTTC.

V usage is TRBV4-3 and J usage is TRBJ1-2; 8 nucleotides agree with TRBD1. Per the germline V gene, CDR1 is LGHNA and CDR2 is YSLEER. Trimming removed 4 bases from V and 4 bases from J; junction bases left unmatched: 26. This CDR3 comprises 21 residues. Here the CDR3 reads CASSLVTLEVQGVPSVYGYTF. DNA for the CDR3: TGCGCCAGCAGCCTCGTTACCCTCGAGGTACAGGGGGTTCCAAGCGTCTATGGCTACACCTTC.

V usage is TRBV29-1 and J usage is TRBJ1-2, with D possibly being TRBD1 (6 bases). Germline CDR1 and CDR2: SQVTM and ANQGSEA. V was clipped by 3 bases and J by 5 bases, with 19 bases between them. The CDR3 sequence is 15 residues long. The CDR3 loop reads CSVETGWGGDYGYTF. CDR3 DNA sequence: TGCAGCGTTGAGACCGGGTGGGGGGGCGATTATGGCTACACCTTC.

V gene TRBV11-2 combines with J gene TRBJ1-2, with 8 bases identical to TRBD1. Germline V lookup: CDR1 SGHAT, CDR2 FQNNGV. CDR3 size: 14 residues. The V and J ends lost 6 bases and 4 bases, in that order; junction bases with no gene match: 7. CDR3 sequence (DNA): TGTGCCAGCAGACCGGACAGGGTGGCCTATGGCTACACCTTC. Translated: CASRPDRVAYGYTF.